These 26 T cell receptor beta chains came from one sample sequenced in a study of vaccination effects on CD4 cells after COVID-19. Peptide-pool stimulation followed by sequencing identified expanded antigen-specific CD4+ clonotypes in the ViraFEST assay. On approximately day 9 of culture, CD4+ T cells were separated out. Vaccine recipients lacked prior SARS-CoV-2 infection and had negative nucleocapsid antibodies. Antigens for these TCRs are unknown. Clones were sequenced by immunoSEQ multiplex PCR, and TCRdb holds only the in-frame ones, with some missing. Of under 70,000 clones listed, roughly 76% are singletons. The sequenced sample was CD4+ T cells from PBMCs cultured with HCoV-OC43 spike peptides, obtained before COVID-19 vaccination. Subset reported: HCoV-OC43 spike overlapping peptide pool stimulation. Source of these receptors: a human donor who received a COVID-19 vaccine.

This chain links TRBV4-3 with TRBJ2-1; tentative D call: TRBD2 (5 bases). V was cut by 2 bases and J by 3 bases, with 14 bases left in between. The germline V gene has CDR1 LGHNA and CDR2 YSLEER. The CDR3 is made up of 16 amino acids. CDR3 in amino acids: CASSQSYVEGYNEQFF. The CDR3 nucleotides are TGCGCCAGCAGCCAATCCTATGTTGAGGGCTACAATGAGCAGTTCTTC.

The rearrangement links TRBV4-2 to TRBJ1-5; D is uncertain. Germline CDR1 is LGHNA and CDR2 is YNFKEQ. Trimming removed 0 bases from V and 1 base from J, with 7 bases in between. The CDR3 is made up of 15 amino acids. CDR3 in DNA: TGTGCCAGCAGCCAAGATGGGAACAGCAATCAGCCCCAGCATTTT. This codes for CASSQDGNSNQPQHF.

The genes are TRBV28 and TRBJ2-7, with TRBD2 matching 7 bases. V shed 10 bases and J 1 base; nucleotides not matched to a gene: 13. The CDR3 consists of 15 residues. Germline V CDR1 and CDR2: MDHEN, SYDVKM. The chain's CDR3 is CANPRFSSGSYEQYV. In DNA, the CDR3 is TGTGCCAACCCTCGTTTTTCTAGCGGATCCTACGAGCAGTACGTC.

The chain is built from TRBV6-1 and TRBJ1-2; D unresolved. There are 15 residues in the CDR3. V was shortened by 2 bases and J by 4 bases, with 14 bases between the two germline ends. Germline CDR1 reads MNHNS; CDR2 reads SASEGT. CDR3 loop: CASSEMYLDVYGYTF. CDR3 coding DNA: TGTGCCAGCAGTGAAATGTACTTGGACGTCTATGGCTACACCTTC.

The V and J genes are TRBV30 and TRBJ1-1; D remains unclear. This CDR3 region has 15 residues. Trimming took 4 bases from V and 2 from J, leaving 17 bases between them. From germline, CDR1 is GTSNPN and CDR2 SVGIG (reference sequence). This chain's CDR3 is CAWIPRLGKNTEAFF. DNA for the CDR3: TGTGCCTGGATCCCTAGGTTGGGAAAAAACACTGAAGCTTTCTTT.

The V and J genes are TRBV4-1 and TRBJ2-1; TRBD1 aligns across 7 bases. Germline lookup yields CDR1 MGHRA and CDR2 YSYEKL. This CDR3 spans 15 amino acids. J lost 8 bases, V lost 2 bases, and 9 bases had no gene match. CDR3: CASSQRLLGGDEQFF. CDR3 coding DNA: TGCGCCAGCAGCCAAAGGCTCCTAGGGGGCGATGAGCAGTTCTTC.

Regarding this clone: This sample also contains other DNA sequences that code for the same CDR3. The chain is built from TRBV9 and TRBJ2-3; no clear D gene. V lost 4 bases and J lost 3, with 12 bases in between. This CDR3 has 14 amino acids. Germline CDR1 SGDLS, CDR2 YYNGEE. The CDR3 is CASSPRTGTDTQYF. For the CDR3, the DNA is TGTGCCAGCAGCCCCCGGACCGGGACAGATACGCAGTATTTT. The variable domain in full, with the rest retrieved from reference TRBV9 and TRBJ2-3, is DSGVTQTPKHLITATGQRVTLRCSPRSGDLSVYWYQQSLDQGLQFLIQYYNGEERAKGNILERFSAQQFPDLHSELNLSSLELGDSALYFCASSPRTGTDTQYFGPGTRLTVL.

This sequence joins TRBV3-1 (or the pseudogene TRBV3-2) and TRBJ1-1; 8 bases fit TRBD1. The J segment lost 5 bases and the V segment lost 4 bases, leaving 15 bases of the junction unmatched. The CDR3 runs to 17 residues. The germline V gene has CDR1 LGHDT and CDR2 YNNKEL (reference sequence). The CDR3 DNA is TGTGCCAGCAGCCGTCGGACAGGACAGGGTCCCCGGACTGAAGCTTTCTTT. It is translated as CASSRRTGQGPRTEAFF.

The V and J genes are TRBV5-1 and TRBJ1-3; D remains ambiguous. Trimming shortened V by 0 bases and J by 0 bases, and 4 bases separated the two germline ends. This CDR3 spans 14 amino acids. Germline CDR1 and CDR2: SGHRS and YFSETQ. The CDR3 spells CASSLASSGNTIYF. In DNA form, the CDR3 reads TGCGCCAGCAGCTTGGCCAGCTCTGGAAACACCATATATTTT.

This chain joins TRBV6-5 and TRBJ1-2; 12 bases map to TRBD1. The germline V gene has CDR1 MNHEY and CDR2 SVGAGI. With V trimmed by 5 bases and J by 4 bases, 2 bases remained unmatched. The CDR3 has 14 residues. CDR3 protein: CASSTGQGAYGYTF. The DNA of the CDR3 is TGTGCCAGCAGTACGGGACAGGGGGCCTATGGCTACACCTTC.

The V and J genes are TRBV25-1 and TRBJ1-4; 8 bases match TRBD1. The CDR3 has 16 amino acids. V dropped 4 bases and J dropped 0; count of bases not matched to a gene: 4. CDR1 and CDR2 from the germline V gene are MGHDK and SYGVNS. Written as DNA, the CDR3 is TGTGCCAGCAGTGCCACGGACAGGGCAACTAATGAAAAACTGTTTTTT. Amino acid sequence: CASSATDRATNEKLFF.

The chain combines TRBV19 with TRBJ2-2; a weak D match, TRBD1 (6 bases). V was cut by 1 base and J by 2 bases, with 11 bases left in between. This CDR3 contains 16 residues. Germline CDR1 and CDR2: LNHDA and SQIVND (reference sequence). CDR3 residues: CASSIAWTANTGELFF. The DNA for the CDR3 is TGTGCCAGTAGTATAGCTTGGACAGCAAACACCGGGGAGCTGTTTTTT.

The chain recombines TRBV6-5 with TRBJ2-7; 9 positions match TRBD1. V dropped 5 bases and J dropped 6; count of bases not matched to a gene: 11. From germline, CDR1 is MNHEY and CDR2 SVGAGI. This CDR3 has 15 residues. CDR3: CASSPRGQGGIEQYV. As DNA, the CDR3 is TGTGCCAGCAGTCCCCGGGGACAGGGAGGAATCGAGCAGTACGTC.

The chain uses TRBV12-5 and TRBJ1-5, with 8 bases that match TRBD1. Germline CDR1 LGHNT, CDR2 FRNRAP. The junction had 12 bases not matched to a gene; V was cut back by 2 bases and J by 0 bases. The CDR3 totals 19 residues. CDR3 amino acids: CASGLWVQGAGGSNQPQHF. CDR3 sequence (DNA): TGTGCTAGTGGTTTGTGGGTGCAGGGGGCAGGAGGTAGCAATCAGCCCCAGCATTTT.

V usage is TRBV6-5 and J usage is TRBJ1-2, with 7 positions matching TRBD1. Germline CDR1 reads MNHEY; CDR2 reads SVGAGI. Trimming took 5 bases from V and 3 from J; bases not matched to a gene: 3. This CDR3 region has 13 residues. CDR3 sequence: CASSRGTDYGYTF. CDR3 nucleotide sequence: TGTGCCAGCAGTCGTGGGACAGACTATGGCTACACCTTC.

For the CDR3, the DNA is TGTGCCAGTAGCCGGGTGTCTGCTTCTACCGGGGAGCTGTTTTTT. This translates into CASSRVSASTGELFF. The chain links TRBV19 to TRBJ2-2; D not resolved. This CDR3 has 15 residues. Germline V lookup: CDR1 LNHDA, CDR2 SQIVND (reference sequence). Trimming cost V 6 bases and J 5 bases, with 16 bases left between them. The variable domain in full, with the rest retrieved from reference TRBV19 and TRBJ2-2, is DGGITQSPKYLFRKEGQNVTLSCEQNLNHDAMYWYRQDPGQGLRLIYYSQIVNDFQKGDIAEGYSVSREKKESFPLTVTSAQKNPTAFYLCASSRVSASTGELFFGEGSRLTVL.

The J gene is TRBJ2-3, the V gene TRBV18; 11 bases line up with TRBD2. CDR1 KGHSH and CDR2 LQKENI come from the germline V gene. This CDR3 contains 16 residues. Unmatched junction bases numbered 8, after V lost 3 bases and J lost 6 bases. CDR3 sequence (DNA): TGTGCCAGCTCACCGTTAGCGGGGGGGCCTTCGGATACGCAGTATTTT. It encodes CASSPLAGGPSDTQYF.

This chain connects TRBV24-1 to TRBJ2-5, with D possibly called TRBD1 or TRBD2 (5 bases each). Germline V gene lookup returns CDR1 KGHDR and CDR2 SFDVKD. V lost 4 bases and J lost 3, with 23 bases in between. The CDR3 loop spans 18 amino acids. The CDR3 DNA sequence: TGTGCCACCAGTGAACCCGGGACCCCCGGGAAGTTCGAAGAGACCCAGTACTTC. Its protein product is CATSEPGTPGKFEETQYF.

The chain has TRBV29-1 and TRBJ1-1, with D possibly being TRBD1 (6 bases). Germline V gene sequence: CDR1 SQVTM, CDR2 ANQGSEA. The CDR3 is 12 amino acids. The V gene lost 7 bases and the J gene lost 5 bases, with 14 bases spanning the gap. The CDR3 nucleotides read TGCAGCGCACAGGGTAGTGGAACTGAAGCTTTCTTT. Its protein is CSAQGSGTEAFF.

The sample holds one count of this clone. The CDR3 loop reads CASSLRTGDTEAFF. In nucleotides, the CDR3 is TGTGCCAGCTCACTCCGGACAGGGGACACTGAAGCTTTCTTT. J is TRBJ1-1 and V is TRBV18, with 9 bases fitting TRBD1. V lost 4 bases and J lost 3; bases outside the gene matches: 3. Germline V gene sequence: CDR1 KGHSH, CDR2 LQKENI. This CDR3 is 14 amino acids long.

This clone was seen a single time. CDR3: CASSSSQNYGYTF. The CDR3 nucleotides are TGTGCCAGCAGCTCCTCCCAGAACTATGGCTACACCTTC. The chain uses TRBV13 and TRBJ1-2; no clear D gene. Trimming took off 4 bases at V and 2 bases at J, with 8 bases between the two ends. The V gene's germline CDR1 is PRHDT and CDR2 FYEKMQ (reference sequence). This CDR3 has 13 residues.

The V gene is TRBV7-8, the J gene TRBJ1-1; D remains unclear. V lost 5 bases, J lost 1 base, and 8 bases lay in between. The CDR3 contains 13 residues. Germline values: CDR1 SGHVS, CDR2 FQNEAQ. In DNA form, the CDR3 reads TGTGCCAGCAGCCGCCACGAGAACACTGAAGCTTTCTTT. Translated: CASSRHENTEAFF. The full variable domain, in which reference TRBV7-8 and TRBJ1-1 provide the parts outside the CDR3, is GAGVSQSPRYKVAKRGQDVALRCDPISGHVSLFWYQQALGQGPEFLTYFQNEAQLDKSGLPSDRFFAERPEGSVSTLKIQRTQQEDSAVYLCASSRHENTEAFFGQGTRLTVV.

J is TRBJ2-5 and V is TRBV30, with D possibly being TRBD2 (6 bases). Germline V gene lookup returns CDR1 GTSNPN and CDR2 SVGIG (reference sequence). V shed 1 base and J shed 5 bases, with 11 bases lying between them. This CDR3 spans 13 amino acids. The CDR3 bases are TGTGCCTGGAGTGGGCCGGGGAGGGAGACCCAGTACTTC. Translating it yields CAWSGPGRETQYF.

The CDR3 spells CASSSQGTGYTF. The CDR3 nucleotides read TGTGCCAGCAGTTCACAGGGGACTGGCTACACCTTC. The chain couples TRBV6-6 to TRBJ1-2; TRBD1 matches 7 bases. After removal of 4 bases from V and 7 bases from J, the junction contained 3 bases not matched to a gene. The CDR3 sequence is 12 residues long. Per the germline V gene, CDR1 is MNHNY and CDR2 is SVGAGI (reference sequence).

With respect to this clone: This sample includes further DNA sequences coding for the same CDR3. In nucleotides, the CDR3 is TGTGCCAGCTCACCCCAGGGGAGTGGAAACACCATATATTTT. Its translation is CASSPQGSGNTIYF. The gene calls are TRBV18 and TRBJ1-3; weak D call: TRBD1 (6 bases). The CDR3 loop spans 14 amino acids. Trimming shortened V by 3 bases and J by 3 bases, and 9 bases separated the two germline ends. Germline V gene sequence: CDR1 KGHSH, CDR2 LQKENI.

V usage is TRBV5-6 and J usage is TRBJ1-1; 7 positions agree with TRBD1. Losses at the gene ends were 0 bases for V and 2 bases for J; bases not matched to a gene: 13. CDR1 SGHDT and CDR2 YYEEEE come from the germline V gene. This CDR3 region has 18 residues. This CDR3 is CASSLVGGTASLNTEAFF. The DNA of the CDR3 is TGTGCCAGCAGCTTGGTTGGCGGGACAGCGAGCTTAAACACTGAAGCTTTCTTT.